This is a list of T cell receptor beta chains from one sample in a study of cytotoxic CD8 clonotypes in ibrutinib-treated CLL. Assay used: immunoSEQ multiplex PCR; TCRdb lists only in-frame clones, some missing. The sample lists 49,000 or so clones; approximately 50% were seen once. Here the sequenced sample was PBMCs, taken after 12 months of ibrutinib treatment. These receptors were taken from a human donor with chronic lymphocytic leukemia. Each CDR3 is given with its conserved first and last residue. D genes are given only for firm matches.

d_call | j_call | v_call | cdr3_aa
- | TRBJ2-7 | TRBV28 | CASRRDNFYEQYF
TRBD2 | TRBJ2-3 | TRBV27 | CASSLRGGPNTQYF
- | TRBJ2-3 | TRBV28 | CASSSNQDQGDTQYF
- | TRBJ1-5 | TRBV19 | CASSWGPETGNSNQPQHF
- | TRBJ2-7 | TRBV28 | CAALGGNPTYEQYF
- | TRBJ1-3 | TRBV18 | CASSPPPGNGNTIYF
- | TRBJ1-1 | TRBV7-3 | CASSPDGGNTEAFF
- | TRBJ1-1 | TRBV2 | CASSESRVGTEAFF
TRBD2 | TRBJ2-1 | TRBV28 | CASSLFASGRPEQFF
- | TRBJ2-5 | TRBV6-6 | CASSPTYLLETQYF
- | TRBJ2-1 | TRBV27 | CASSRIDNEQFF
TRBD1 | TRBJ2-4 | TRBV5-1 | CASSLSQGDIQYF
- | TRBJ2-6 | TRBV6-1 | CASSEVTGANVLTF
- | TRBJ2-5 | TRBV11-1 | CASSSSETQYF
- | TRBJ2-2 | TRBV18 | CASSLEERSNTGELFF
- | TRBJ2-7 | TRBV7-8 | CASSLAQFYEQYF
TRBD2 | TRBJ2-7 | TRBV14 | CASSQRAGAYEQYF
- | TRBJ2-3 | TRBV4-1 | CASSQDKGGVEQHTSTDTQYF
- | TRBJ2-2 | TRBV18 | CASSPPLREPGELFF
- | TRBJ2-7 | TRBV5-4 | CASSPGSGPYEQYF
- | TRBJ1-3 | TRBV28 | CASNTGGNTIYF
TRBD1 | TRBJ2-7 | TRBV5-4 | CASSRDRAGHYEQYF